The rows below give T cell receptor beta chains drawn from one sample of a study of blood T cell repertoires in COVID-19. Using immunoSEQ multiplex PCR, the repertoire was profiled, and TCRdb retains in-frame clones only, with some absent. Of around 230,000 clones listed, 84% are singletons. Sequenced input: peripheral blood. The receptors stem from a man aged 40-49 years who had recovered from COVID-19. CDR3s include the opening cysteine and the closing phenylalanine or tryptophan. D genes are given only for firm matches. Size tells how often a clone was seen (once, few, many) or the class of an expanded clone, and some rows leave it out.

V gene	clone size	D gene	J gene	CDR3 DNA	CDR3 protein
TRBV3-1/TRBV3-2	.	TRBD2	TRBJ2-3	TGTGCCAGCAGCCGGAATCCGACTAGCGGGAGCGCAGATACGCAGTATTTT	CASSRNPTSGSADTQYF
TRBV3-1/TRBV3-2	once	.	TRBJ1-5	TGTGCCAGCAGCCGACTAGGGAGCAATCAGCCCCAGCATTTT	CASSRLGSNQPQHF
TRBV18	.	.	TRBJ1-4	TGTGCCAGCTCGTCTACGAATAATGAAAAACTGTTTTTT	CASSSTNNEKLFF
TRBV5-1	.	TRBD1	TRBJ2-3	TGCGCCAGCAGCTTACAGGGGGCGGGAGATACGCAGTATTTT	CASSLQGAGDTQYF
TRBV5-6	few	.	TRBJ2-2	TGTGCCAGCAGCTCCAGGGGCGCGGGCCCCAGGGAGCTGTTTTTT	CASSSRGAGPRELFF
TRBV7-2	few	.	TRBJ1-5	TGTGCCAGCAGCTTCGGAACAGTTAATCAGCCCCAGCATTTT	CASSFGTVNQPQHF
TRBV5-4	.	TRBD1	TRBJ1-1	TGTGCCAGCAGCTTTGACAGGGGAGCTGAAGCTTTCTTT	CASSFDRGAEAFF
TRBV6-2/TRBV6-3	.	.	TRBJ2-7	TGTGCCAGCAGTTATCAGGGAGGTTTCTACGAGCAGTACTTC	CASSYQGGFYEQYF
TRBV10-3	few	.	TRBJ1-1	TGTGCCATCAGTGATAGGAACAGGAGAAACACTGAAGCTTTCTTT	CAISDRNRRNTEAFF
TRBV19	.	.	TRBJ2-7	TGTGCCAGTAGTATCGGCAGGGTCCACGAGCAGTACTTC	CASSIGRVHEQYF
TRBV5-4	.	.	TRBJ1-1	TGTGCCAGCAGCGCGGACATATACACTGAAGCTTTCTTT	CASSADIYTEAFF
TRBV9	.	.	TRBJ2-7	TGTGCCAGCAGCGTAGCAGGGTATAGCTCCTACGAGCAGTACTTC	CASSVAGYSSYEQYF
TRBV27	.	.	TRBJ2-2	TGTGCCAGCAGTCCCCTAAGGGGGATAGTCAGGGGGGAGCTGTTTTTT	CASSPLRGIVRGELFF
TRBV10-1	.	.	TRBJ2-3	TGCGCCAGCAGTGAATCTCCAGATACGCAGTATTTT	CASSESPDTQYF
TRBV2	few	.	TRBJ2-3	TGTGCCAGCAGTGAAGCGTCAGGGGCAGATACGCAGTATTTT	CASSEASGADTQYF
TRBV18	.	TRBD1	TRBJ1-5	TGTGCCAGCTCACCGACTCCACCGGGACAGGGTTCTCAGCCCCAGCATTTT	CASSPTPPGQGSQPQHF
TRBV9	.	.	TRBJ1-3	TGTGCCAGCAGCGCCACAGGGAGCTCTGGAAACACCATATATTTT	CASSATGSSGNTIYF